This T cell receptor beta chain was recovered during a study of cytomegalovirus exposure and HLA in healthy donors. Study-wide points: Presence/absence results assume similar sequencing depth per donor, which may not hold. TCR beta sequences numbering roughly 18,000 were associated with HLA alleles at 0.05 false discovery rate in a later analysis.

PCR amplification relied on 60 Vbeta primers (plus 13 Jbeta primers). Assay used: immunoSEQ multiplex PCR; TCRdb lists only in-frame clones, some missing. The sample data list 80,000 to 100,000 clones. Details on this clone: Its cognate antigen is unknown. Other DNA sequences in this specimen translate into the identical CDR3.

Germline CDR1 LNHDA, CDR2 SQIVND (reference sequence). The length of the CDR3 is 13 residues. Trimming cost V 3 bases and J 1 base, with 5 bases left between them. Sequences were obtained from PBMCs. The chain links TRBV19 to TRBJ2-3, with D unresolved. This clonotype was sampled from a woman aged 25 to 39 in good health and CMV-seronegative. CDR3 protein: CASSMSGTDTQYF. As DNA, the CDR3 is TGTGCCAGTAGTATGTCGGGCACAGATACGCAGTATTTT.